This T cell receptor (beta chain) was retrieved from a study of regulatory T cells in long-lasting Graves disease. Study details: Those Graves' patients who were newly diagnosed had been on antithyroid drugs under 3 months. Overall study findings and caveats: Among the persistent patients, 2,500 to 3,000 public clonotypes were shared, more than the 750 to 1,000 shared among new patients.

According to the study, TCR beta libraries were built with iRepertoire HTBI primers and CDR3-region Arm-PCR. TCRdb redid the calling of the multiplex PCR reads with MiXCR, one entry per CDR3 protein. The sample yields 300,000 to 400,000 distinct CDR3 sequences, around 15% seen once. This clonotype was seen more than once but under ten times. What it binds is not known. The time point is: newly diagnosed GD, antithyroid drugs for less than 3 months. From RNA extracted from PBMCs, the TCR library was made. The sequencing used peripheral blood mononuclear cells (PBMCs), collected at new diagnosis, from a patient treated with antithyroid drugs. This receptor was obtained from a female donor with Graves disease.

The CDR3 spells CASSPGTSGEFF. The CDR3 DNA follows: TGTGCCAGCAGTCCCGGGACTAGCGGGGAGTTCTTC. The chain links TRBV27 to TRBJ2-1, with 13 nucleotides matching TRBD2. V shed 5 bases, J shed 14 bases, and the junction held 3 bases outside the gene matches. Germline lookup yields CDR1 MNHEY and CDR2 SMNVEV (reference sequence). This CDR3 is 12 amino acids long.